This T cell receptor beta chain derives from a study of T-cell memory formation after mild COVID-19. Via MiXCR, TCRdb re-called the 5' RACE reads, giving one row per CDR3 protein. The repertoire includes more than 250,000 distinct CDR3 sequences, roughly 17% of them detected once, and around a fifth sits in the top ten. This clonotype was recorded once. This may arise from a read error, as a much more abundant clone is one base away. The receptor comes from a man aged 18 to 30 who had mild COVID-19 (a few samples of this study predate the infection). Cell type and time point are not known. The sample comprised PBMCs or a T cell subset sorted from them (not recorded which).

CDR3 nucleotides: TGTGCCAGCAGAGACGACAGGGTGGACGGACAGCCCCAGCATTTT. Protein product: CASRDDRVDGQPQHF. This rearrangement joins TRBV12-3 or TRBV12-4 to TRBJ1-5, with 7 nucleotides matching TRBD1. The trim removed 6 bases at V and 7 bases at J, leaving 12 bases unmatched. The CDR3 is 15 amino acids.